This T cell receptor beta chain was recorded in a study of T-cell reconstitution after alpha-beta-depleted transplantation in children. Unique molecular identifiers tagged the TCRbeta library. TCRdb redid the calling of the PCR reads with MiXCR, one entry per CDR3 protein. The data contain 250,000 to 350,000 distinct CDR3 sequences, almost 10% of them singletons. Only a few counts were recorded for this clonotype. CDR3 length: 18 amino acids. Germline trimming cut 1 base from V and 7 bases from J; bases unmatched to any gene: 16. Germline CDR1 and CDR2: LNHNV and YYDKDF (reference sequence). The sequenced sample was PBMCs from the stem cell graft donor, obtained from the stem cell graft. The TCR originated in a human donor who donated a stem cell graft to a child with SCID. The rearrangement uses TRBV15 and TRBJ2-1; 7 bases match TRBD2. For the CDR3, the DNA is TGTGCCACCAGCAGAGGCGAGGTGGGCGGGGGACGAGGGAATGAGCAGTTCTTC. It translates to CATSRGEVGGGRGNEQFF.